This T cell receptor beta chain is drawn from a study of blood T cell repertoires in COVID-19. Method: immunoSEQ multiplex PCR; TCRdb's copy keeps in-frame clones and lacks some. The sample gives about 75,000 clones, around 84% of which show up once; approximately 20% is in the top ten. V lost 1 base and J lost 10, with 8 bases in between. This CDR3 region has 13 residues. The germline V gene encodes CDR1 MNHEY and CDR2 SMNVEV (reference sequence). The chain combines TRBV27 with TRBJ1-6; tentatively, D is TRBD1 (6 bases). The receptor comes from a woman between 45 and 65 years old with acute or convalescent COVID-19. The material sequenced was peripheral blood. CDR3 sequence reads: CASSLYRASPLHF. Here the CDR3 DNA reads TGTGCCAGCAGTTTATACAGGGCCTCACCCCTCCACTTT.